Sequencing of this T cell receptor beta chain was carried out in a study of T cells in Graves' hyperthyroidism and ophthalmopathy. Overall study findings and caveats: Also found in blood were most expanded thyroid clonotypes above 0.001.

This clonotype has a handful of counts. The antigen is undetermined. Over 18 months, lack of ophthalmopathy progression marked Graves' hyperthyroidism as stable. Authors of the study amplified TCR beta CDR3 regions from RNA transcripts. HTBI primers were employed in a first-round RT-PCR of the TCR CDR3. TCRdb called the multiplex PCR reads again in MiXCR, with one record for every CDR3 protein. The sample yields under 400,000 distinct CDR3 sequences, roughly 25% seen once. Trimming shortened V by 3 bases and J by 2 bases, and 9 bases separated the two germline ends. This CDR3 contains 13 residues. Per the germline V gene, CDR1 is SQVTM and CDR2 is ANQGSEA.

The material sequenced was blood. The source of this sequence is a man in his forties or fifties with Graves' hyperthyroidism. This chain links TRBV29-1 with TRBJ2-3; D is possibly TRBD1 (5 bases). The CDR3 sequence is CSVDDRYTDTQYF. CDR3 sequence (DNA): TGCAGCGTTGATGACAGATACACAGATACGCAGTATTTT.